This is a list of T cell receptor beta chains from one sample in a study of CD8 T cells in ankylosing spondylitis. TCRdb reprocessed the 5' RACE reads with MiXCR, giving one entry per CDR3 protein. The table has 150,000 to 200,000 distinct CDR3 sequences, around 16% seen once. The sample consisted of blood, either unsorted or a sorted T cell fraction (not recorded which). The receptor set was obtained from a male donor with ankylosing spondylitis or in good health (not recorded which). CDR3s include the opening cysteine and the closing phenylalanine or tryptophan. Each record gives: D gene, J gene, clone size, V gene, CDR3 DNA, CDR3 protein. The D gene is left open where the match is weak. Expanded clones get a size class; other rows say once, few or many, or leave the size out.

>-|TRBJ2-2|few|TRBV12-3/TRBV12-4
TGTGCCAGCAGTTTCTCCTGGGGCAACGCGAACACCGGGGAGCTGTTTTTT
CASSFSWGNANTGELFF
>TRBD1|TRBJ1-6|-|TRBV12-3/TRBV12-4
TGTGCCAGCAGACTAGACCCGACAGGGGGATCTTCACCCCTCCACTTT
CASRLDPTGGSSPLHF
>-|TRBJ1-6|-|TRBV6-5
TGTGCCAGCAGTGAAGGCGGCAAGGGTTCACCCCTCCACTTT
CASSEGGKGSPLHF
>TRBD2|TRBJ2-1|many|TRBV5-6
TGTGCCAGCCAGGGACTAGCGGGAGGCCCCTACAATGAGCAGTTCTTC
CASQGLAGGPYNEQFF
>TRBD1|TRBJ2-1|many|TRBV5-1
TGCGCCAGCAGGGGTGGGACAGGGGACTACAATGAGCAGTTCTTC
CASRGGTGDYNEQFF
>TRBD2|TRBJ2-1|many|TRBV5-1
TGCGCCAGCAGCTTCCTAGCGGGAGTTTTTGACAATGAGCAGTTCTTC
CASSFLAGVFDNEQFF
>TRBD2|TRBJ2-2|many|TRBV20-1
TGCAGTGCCGAACTAGCGGCCCCCGGGGAGCTGTTTTTT
CSAELAAPGELFF
>-|TRBJ2-3|-|TRBV20-1
TGCAGTGCTAGGGAAGCCAAAGCCCCGGGTGGTACGCAGTATTTT
CSAREAKAPGGTQYF
>-|TRBJ1-1|-|TRBV28
TGTGCCAGCAGTTTGACGCGGGCCGGCTTCCCTGAAGCTTTCTTT
CASSLTRAGFPEAFF
>-|TRBJ2-5|many|TRBV20-1
TGCAGTGCTAGTTGGGCGGCGAATCAAGAGACCCAGTACTTC
CSASWAANQETQYF
>-|TRBJ2-5|few|TRBV28
TGTGCCAGCAGTTTATGGGAGCCGACCCAAGAGACCCAGTACTTC
CASSLWEPTQETQYF
>-|TRBJ1-1|many|TRBV5-1
TGCGCCAGCAGCCGGGACTCCTTGGTGGAGGCTTTCTTT
CASSRDSLVEAFF
>TRBD1|TRBJ1-5|many|TRBV27
TGTGCCAGCAGGAGACAGGGAGGGGGCCAGCCCCAGCATTTT
CASRRQGGGQPQHF
>-|TRBJ1-5|few|TRBV5-1
TGCGCCAGCAGTTATTCGGGCAATCAGCCCCAGCATTTT
CASSYSGNQPQHF
>-|TRBJ2-5|many|TRBV29-1
TGCAGCGTTGAATCGACGGGCAAAGAGACCCAGTACTTC
CSVESTGKETQYF
>TRBD2|TRBJ2-3|many|TRBV10-3
TGTGCCATCAGGAAGACTAGCGGGAGGGTGGATACGCAGTATTTT
CAIRKTSGRVDTQYF
>-|TRBJ2-4|-|TRBV29-1
TGCAGCGTTTATCAACGACGGGACCTAGAAAACATTCAGTACTTC
CSVYQRRDLENIQYF
>TRBD2|TRBJ2-1|many|TRBV2
TGTGCCAGCAAAAGACTAGCGCAAGTCCCCGGTGAGCAGTTCTTC
CASKRLAQVPGEQFF
>-|TRBJ1-2|many|TRBV5-1
TGCGCCAGCAGCCGGCAGCAAAACTATGGCTACACCTTC
CASSRQQNYGYTF
>-|TRBJ1-1|-|TRBV3-1
TGTGCCAGCAGCCAAGATGAGAACACTGAAGCTTTCTTT
CASSQDENTEAFF
>-|TRBJ2-5|-|TRBV29-1
TGCAGCTGGGGGGCGTCGGGGACCCAGTACTTC
CSWGASGTQYF
>TRBD2|TRBJ2-5|many|TRBV28
TGTGCCAGTGGACTAGCGGGGAACCGAGAGACCCAGTACTTC
CASGLAGNRETQYF
>-|TRBJ2-7|few|TRBV9
TGTGCCAGCAGCCCCTTTAGCGGAGTCCCACGGGAGCAGTACTTC
CASSPFSGVPREQYF
>-|TRBJ1-1|few|TRBV5-1
TGCGCCAGCAGCTTTGACGACACGAACACTGAAGCTTTCTTT
CASSFDDTNTEAFF
>-|TRBJ1-5|many|TRBV29-1
TGCAGCGTTCTGGGGGCGAGGAATCAGCCCCAGCATTTT
CSVLGARNQPQHF
>-|TRBJ2-6|-|TRBV6-1
TGTGCCAGCACGGGGCAGGTTGGGGGGGGCGCCTCTGGGGCCAACGTCCTGACTTTC
CASTGQVGGGASGANVLTF
>TRBD2|TRBJ2-2|many|TRBV2
TGTGCCAGCAAGGGGACTAGCGGGAGTCCGCGCACCGGGGAGCTGTTTTTT
CASKGTSGSPRTGELFF